These 8 T cell receptor beta chains were sequenced from one sample in a study of identical twins. One entry per CDR3 protein results from TCRdb running MiXCR on the 5' RACE reads. The data contain roughly 500,000 distinct CDR3 sequences, approximately 22% of them singletons. This sample also appeared in a second study, on T cells expressing NK-cell markers.

Input material: CD4+ T cells sorted from blood. Receptor source: a woman aged 18-29 years in good health.

This chain links TRBV11-2 with TRBJ2-1; TRBD2 aligns across 8 bases. Trimming took 5 bases from V and 2 from J; bases not matched to a gene: 11. Looked up from germline, CDR1 is SGHAT and CDR2 is FQNNGV. The CDR3 spans 17 residues. The CDR3 DNA sequence: TGTGCCAGCAGCCCCCGGGGAGCGGGAGTGACCTACAATGAGCAGTTCTTC. Translating it yields CASSPRGAGVTYNEQFF.

V gene TRBV24-1 combines with J gene TRBJ2-7; perhaps D is TRBD1 or TRBD2 (5 bases each). The V gene lost 9 bases and the J gene lost 2 bases, with 13 bases spanning the gap. Germline CDR1 and CDR2: KGHDR and SFDVKD. The CDR3 sequence is 13 residues long. CDR3 residues: CATYGTLTYEQYF. CDR3 bases: TGTGCCACCTACGGGACCCTCACCTACGAGCAGTACTTC.

This clonotype was seen a handful of times. In DNA form, the CDR3 reads TGCGCCAGCAGCCCCGACAGGTTCGAGTCACCCCTCCACTTT. It codes for CASSPDRFESPLHF. The J gene is TRBJ1-6, the V gene TRBV4-3; tentative D call: TRBD1 (6 bases). This CDR3 spans 14 amino acids. Germline V gene lookup returns CDR1 LGHNA and CDR2 YSLEER. Trimming shortened V by 4 bases and J by 10 bases, and 14 bases separated the two germline ends.

In this sample, this clonotype turned up a few times. The rearrangement uses TRBV20-1 and TRBJ2-2; D is ambiguous. The length of the CDR3 is 13 residues. The V end was cut by 6 bases, the J end by 6 bases, with 14 bases between. Looked up from germline, CDR1 is DFQATT and CDR2 is SNEGSKA (reference sequence). The CDR3 DNA is TGCAGTGCCGCCCCTTTGTCGTCCGGGGAGCTGTTTTTT. Translating gives CSAAPLSSGELFF.

The V call is TRBV10-3, the J call TRBJ2-2, with D tentatively TRBD2 (5 bases). The CDR3 spans 15 residues. Germline-derived CDR1 and CDR2 are ENHRY and SYGVKD. Between the trimmed V and J ends, which lost 5 bases and 0 bases, there was a span of 10 bases. The CDR3, as DNA: TGTGCCATCAGTTCGATAGCGCCGAACACCGGGGAGCTGTTTTTT. Encoded protein: CAISSIAPNTGELFF.

This clonotype showed up just a few times. This chain uses TRBV5-1 with TRBJ2-2; 7 bases match TRBD1. The J segment lost 3 bases and the V segment lost 0 bases, leaving 2 bases of the junction unmatched. Germline CDR1 and CDR2: SGHRS and YFSETQ. The CDR3 is 15 amino acids. Written as DNA, the CDR3 is TGCGCCAGCAGCTTGGAGGGACAGCACACCGGGGAGCTGTTTTTT. Amino acids: CASSLEGQHTGELFF.

The chain couples TRBV5-1 to TRBJ1-4; tentative D call: TRBD1 (6 bases). Deletions cut 0 bases from V and 8 bases from J, with 11 bases between. CDR3 length: 14 residues. Germline CDR1 is SGHRS and CDR2 is YFSETQ. DNA of the CDR3: TGCGCCAGCAGCTTGGAAGGGGGAGGAGAAAAACTGTTTTTT. Residues: CASSLEGGGEKLFF.

This chain links TRBV7-2 with TRBJ2-7; 8 positions match TRBD1. The junction had 11 bases not matched to a gene; V was cut back by 7 bases and J by 3 bases. Germline CDR1 reads SGHTA; CDR2 reads FQGNSA. This CDR3 has 15 amino acids. The CDR3 DNA is TGTGCCAGCAAAAAACCGGGACAGGCACACTACGAGCAGTACTTC. Amino acids: CASKKPGQAHYEQYF.